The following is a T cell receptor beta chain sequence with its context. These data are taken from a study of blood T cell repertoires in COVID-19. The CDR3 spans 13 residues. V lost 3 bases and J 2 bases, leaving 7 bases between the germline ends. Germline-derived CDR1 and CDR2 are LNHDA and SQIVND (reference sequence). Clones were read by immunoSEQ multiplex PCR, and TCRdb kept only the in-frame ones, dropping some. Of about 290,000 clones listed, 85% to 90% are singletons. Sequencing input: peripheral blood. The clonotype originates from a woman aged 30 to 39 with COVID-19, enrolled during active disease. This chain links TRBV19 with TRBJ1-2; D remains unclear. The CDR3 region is CASSMAQNYGYTF. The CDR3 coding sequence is TGTGCCAGTAGTATGGCCCAGAACTATGGCTACACCTTC. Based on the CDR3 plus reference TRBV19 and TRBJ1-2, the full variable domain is DGGITQSPKYLFRKEGQNVTLSCEQNLNHDAMYWYRQDPGQGLRLIYYSQIVNDFQKGDIAEGYSVSREKKESFPLTVTSAQKNPTAFYLCASSMAQNYGYTFGSGTRLTVV.